Sequencing of this T cell receptor beta chain was carried out in a study of T cells in Graves' hyperthyroidism and ophthalmopathy. Study-level information: Peripheral blood was acquired at first diagnosis, ahead of any therapy whatsoever. Study-wide findings and caveats: The model anticipated ophthalmopathy a median around six months pre-onset.

This clonotype was seen repeatedly, ten times or more. Its antigen is undetermined. TCR beta CDR3 sequences were amplified from RNA transcripts. Researchers ran a first-round RT-PCR on the TCR CDR3 using the HTBI primer set. TCRdb itself ran the multiplex PCR reads through MiXCR, one entry per CDR3 protein. The repertoire includes about half a million distinct CDR3 sequences, 24% of them detected once, and roughly 10% sits in the top ten. This sequence was found in a woman in her thirties with Graves' ophthalmopathy. Sequenced material: blood.

CDR3: CASRYPGNTEAFF. The CDR3 bases are TGTGCCAGCAGATACCCCGGGAACACTGAAGCTTTCTTT. This chain joins TRBV28 and TRBJ1-1; D is unresolved. Trimming took 6 bases from V and 1 from J, leaving 9 bases between them. Germline V lookup: CDR1 MDHEN, CDR2 SYDVKM. The CDR3 extends over 13 amino acids. The full variable domain, completed using reference TRBV28 and TRBJ1-1, is DVKVTQSSRYLVKRTGEKVFLECVQDMDHENMFWYRQDPGLGLRLIYFSYDVKMKEKGDIPEGYSVSREKKERFSLILESASTNQTSMYLCASRYPGNTEAFFGQGTRLTVV.